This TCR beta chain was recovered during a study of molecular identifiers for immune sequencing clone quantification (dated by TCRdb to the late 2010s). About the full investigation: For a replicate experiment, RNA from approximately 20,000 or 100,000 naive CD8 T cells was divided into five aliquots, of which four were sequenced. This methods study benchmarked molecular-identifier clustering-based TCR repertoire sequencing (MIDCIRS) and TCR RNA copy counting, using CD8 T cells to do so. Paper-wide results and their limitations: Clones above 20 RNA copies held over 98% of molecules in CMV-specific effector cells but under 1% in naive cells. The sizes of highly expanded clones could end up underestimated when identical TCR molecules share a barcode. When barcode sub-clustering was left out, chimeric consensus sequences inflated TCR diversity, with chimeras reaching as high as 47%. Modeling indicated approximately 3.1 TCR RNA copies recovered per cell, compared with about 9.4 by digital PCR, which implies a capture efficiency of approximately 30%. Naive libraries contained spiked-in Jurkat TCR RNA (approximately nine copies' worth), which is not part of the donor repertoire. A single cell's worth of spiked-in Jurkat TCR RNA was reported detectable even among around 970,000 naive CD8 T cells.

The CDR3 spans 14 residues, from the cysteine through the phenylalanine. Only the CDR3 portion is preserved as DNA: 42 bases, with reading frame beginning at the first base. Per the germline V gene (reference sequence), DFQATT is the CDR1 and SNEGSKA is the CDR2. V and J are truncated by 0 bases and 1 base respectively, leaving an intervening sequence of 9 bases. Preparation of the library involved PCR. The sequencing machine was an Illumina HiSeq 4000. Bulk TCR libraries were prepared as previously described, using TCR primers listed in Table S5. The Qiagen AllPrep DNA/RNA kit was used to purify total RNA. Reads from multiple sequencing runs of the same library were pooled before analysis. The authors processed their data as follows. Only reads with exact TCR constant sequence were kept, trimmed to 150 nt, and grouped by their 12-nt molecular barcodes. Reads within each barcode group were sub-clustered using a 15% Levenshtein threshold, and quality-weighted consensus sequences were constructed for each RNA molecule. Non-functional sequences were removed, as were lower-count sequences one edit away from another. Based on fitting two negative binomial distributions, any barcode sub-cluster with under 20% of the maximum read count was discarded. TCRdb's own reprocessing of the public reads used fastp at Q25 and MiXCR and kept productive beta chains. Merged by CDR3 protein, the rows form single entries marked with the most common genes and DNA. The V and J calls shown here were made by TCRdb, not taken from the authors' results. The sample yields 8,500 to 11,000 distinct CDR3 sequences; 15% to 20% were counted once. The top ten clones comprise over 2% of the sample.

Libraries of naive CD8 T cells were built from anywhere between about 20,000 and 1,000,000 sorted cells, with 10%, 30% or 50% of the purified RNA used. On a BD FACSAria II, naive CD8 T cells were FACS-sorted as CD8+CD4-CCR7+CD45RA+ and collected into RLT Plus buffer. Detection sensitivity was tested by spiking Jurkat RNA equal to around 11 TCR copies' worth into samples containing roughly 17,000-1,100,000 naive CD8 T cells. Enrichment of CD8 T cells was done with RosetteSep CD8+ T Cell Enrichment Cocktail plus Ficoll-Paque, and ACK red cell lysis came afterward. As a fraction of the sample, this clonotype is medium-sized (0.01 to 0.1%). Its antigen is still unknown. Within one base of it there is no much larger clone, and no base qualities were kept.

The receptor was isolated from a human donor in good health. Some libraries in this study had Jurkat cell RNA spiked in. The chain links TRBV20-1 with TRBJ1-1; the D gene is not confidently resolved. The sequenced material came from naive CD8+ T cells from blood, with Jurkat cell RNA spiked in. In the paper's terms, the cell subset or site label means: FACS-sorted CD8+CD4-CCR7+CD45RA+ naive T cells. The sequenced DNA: TGCAGTGCTAGAGATGGTTTGGGGAACACTGAAGCTTTCTTT. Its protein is CSARDGLGNTEAFF.